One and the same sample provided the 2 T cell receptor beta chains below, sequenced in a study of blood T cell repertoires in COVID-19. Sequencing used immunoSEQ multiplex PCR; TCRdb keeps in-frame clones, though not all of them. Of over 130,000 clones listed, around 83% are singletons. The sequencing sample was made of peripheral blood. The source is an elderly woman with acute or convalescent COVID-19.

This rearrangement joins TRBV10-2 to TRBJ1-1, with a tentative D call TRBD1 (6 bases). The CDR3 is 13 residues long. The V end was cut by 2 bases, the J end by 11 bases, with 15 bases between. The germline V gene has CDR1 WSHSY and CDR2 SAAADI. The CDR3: CASSENGQFWAFF. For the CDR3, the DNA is TGCGCCAGCAGTGAGAACGGACAGTTTTGGGCTTTCTTT.

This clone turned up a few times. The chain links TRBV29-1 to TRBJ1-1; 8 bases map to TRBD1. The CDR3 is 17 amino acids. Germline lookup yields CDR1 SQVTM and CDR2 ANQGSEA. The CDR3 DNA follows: TGCAGAGGAAAGGCCTGGACAGGGACGAACGGGGGTACTGAAGCTTTCTTT. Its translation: CRGKAWTGTNGGTEAFF.